This TCR beta chain was sequenced during a study of blood T cell repertoires in COVID-19. Background on the study: Samples came from the United States, Italy and Spain, spanning acute and convalescent COVID-19. PBMCs, B-cell-depleted T cells, or T cells provided the cDNA or gDNA that made up the material.

Data came from immunoSEQ multiplex PCR; TCRdb stores just in-frame clones and leaves some out. The profile covers more than 100,000 clones, with roughly 90% appearing a single time and approximately 2% taken by the ten largest. The CDR3 is made up of 14 amino acids. V was pared by 6 bases and J by 0 bases, with 12 bases between. Germline V lookup: CDR1 MDHEN, CDR2 SYDVKM. This chain links TRBV28 with TRBJ2-7; TRBD2 is a possible D gene (5 bases). This receptor was taken from a man aged 65 to 79 with active COVID-19. The sample was peripheral blood. The CDR3 sequence is CASRERLNSYEQYF. Here the CDR3 DNA reads TGTGCCAGCAGGGAGCGGCTCAACTCCTACGAGCAGTACTTC. The variable domain in full, completed from reference TRBV28 and TRBJ2-7, reads DVKVTQSSRYLVKRTGEKVFLECVQDMDHENMFWYRQDPGLGLRLIYFSYDVKMKEKGDIPEGYSVSREKKERFSLILESASTNQTSMYLCASRERLNSYEQYFGPGTRLTVT.